Below, one T cell receptor beta chain is given with its context. The antigen it recognizes is unknown. Base qualities are not provided; no much larger clone lies one nucleotide away. The V end loses 1 base and the J end loses 7 bases, and a stretch of 15 bases separates them. The CDR3, from cysteine to phenylalanine, totals 15 residues. Left in the record is the CDR3 DNA by itself, 45 bases read in frame from the first base. The germline V gene supplies CDR1 SGHTA and CDR2 FQGNSA. These data belong to a study of blood T cell repertoires in COVID-19 (dated by TCRdb to about 2020). Regarding the complete study: Collaborator samples came from the United States, Italy and Spain and covered acute and convalescent phases of COVID-19. The samples were drawn from two sources: the first 160 participants of the ongoing ImmuneRACE study, and 950 to 1,500 subjects contributed by 6 global collaborators. The prospective study material was composed of cDNA or gDNA derived from T cells, B-cell-depleted T cells, or PBMCs. A freely available public database, intended as a resource for researchers studying the immune response to SARS-CoV-2, is where the repertoires were released. A de-identified subject ID, COVID-19 status, age in years and sex were almost always included in the sample metadata. Where HLA class I and class II types were available, the types were taken from metadata supplied by the sample provider, not from assay-based typing. Deeply sampled blood TCRbeta repertoires from subjects exposed to, actively infected with, or recovered from COVID-19 were included in the dataset.

One collaborating source in Seattle enrolled patients while the patients were actively infected and followed the patients over time throughout the course of disease. Collaborating institutions collected whole blood in K2EDTA tubes following their own protocols. For TCRbeta analysis, collaborators shipped samples as frozen whole blood, isolated PBMCs, or DNA extracted from either of those sample types. TCRbeta CDR3 regions were amplified from genomic DNA using the immunoSEQ Assay, a bias-controlled multiplex PCR. As for the authors' bioinformatics: Within the assay, amplification of reference gene primers was used to estimate how many nucleated cells each sample contained. Sequence reads were collapsed and filtered to measure the absolute abundance of every unique TCRbeta CDR3 rearrangement. For each sample, productive Simpson clonality was calculated as the square root of Simpson's diversity index across productive rearrangements. Drawn from immuneACCESS, this table holds only the in-frame rearrangements with V and J called that TCRdb kept. Clones are partly lost; checked studies trace under half to an unresolved V gene and leave the rest unexplained. The V and J calls and the clone size are those of that table, but D and trimming were determined from the DNA. The sample table holds approximately 350,000 clones, of which 87% were seen once. About 6% of the sample comes from the top ten.

Paper-wide results and their limitations: Clinical and demographic metadata were provided uncurated, with the amount varying by source and participant.

The clonotype originates from a woman between 50 and 59 years old with COVID-19, enrolled during active disease. The sequencing input was peripheral blood. The V gene is TRBV7-2 and the J gene is TRBJ2-3; possibly the D gene is TRBD2, per 5 matching bases. The DNA sequence follows: TGTGCCAGCAGCTTAGGGCCACCGGAGGCCCATACGCAGTATTTT. It encodes CASSLGPPEAHTQYF.